One and the same sample provided the 22 T cell receptor beta chains below, sequenced in a study of CD8+ T cells in alopecia areata. Reverse transcription of extracted RNA yielded cDNA, which provided the sequencing template. Profiled with immunoSEQ multiplex PCR; TCRdb holds only in-frame clones, not every one. The repertoire holds about 120,000 clones, with about 50% as singletons. Noted treatment: oral pan-JAK inhibitor, 5-10 mg twice daily. This material consisted of CD4+ T cells sorted from blood, taken at week 4, from a patient treated with tofacitinib. Receptors were obtained from a human donor with alopecia areata.

The genes are TRBV29-1 and TRBJ1-1; D unclear. Trimming removed 6 bases at V and 7 bases at J, with 15 bases between. CDR1 and CDR2 from the germline V gene are SQVTM and ANQGSEA. This CDR3 has 12 residues. CDR3 amino acids: CSVHITGSEAFF. As DNA, the CDR3 is TGCAGCGTCCATATCACCGGGAGTGAAGCTTTCTTT.

This clone was recorded a few times. The chain uses TRBV19 and TRBJ2-1, with 11 bases lining up with TRBD2. CDR1 LNHDA and CDR2 SQIVND come from the germline V gene (reference sequence). This CDR3 spans 17 amino acids. V lost 6 bases, J lost 8 bases, and 15 bases stayed unmatched. In nucleotides, the CDR3 is TGTGCCAGTAGCCTTACGGGACTAGCGGTAGGAGGCGATGAGCAGTTCTTC. Its translation: CASSLTGLAVGGDEQFF.

This chain connects TRBV4-1 to TRBJ2-3, with D perhaps assigned TRBD1 or TRBD2 (5 bases each). Trimming shortened V by 4 bases and J by 4 bases, and 9 bases separated the two germline ends. This CDR3 has 13 amino acids. Germline values: CDR1 MGHRA, CDR2 YSYEKL. CDR3 protein: CASSPRGADTQYF. The CDR3 nucleotides are TGCGCCAGCAGCCCGAGGGGCGCAGATACGCAGTATTTT.

A few counts support this clone. The chain uses TRBV18 and TRBJ1-1; unclear D gene. Germline V gene lookup returns CDR1 KGHSH and CDR2 LQKENI. The length of the CDR3 is 15 residues. V shed 3 bases and J shed 1 base, with 12 bases lying between them. CDR3 amino acids: CASSPNHRGNTEAFF. The CDR3 region has the DNA TGTGCCAGCTCACCGAACCACCGGGGGAACACTGAAGCTTTCTTT.

The chain uses TRBV29-1 and TRBJ2-7; 10 bases are shared with TRBD1. Germline CDR1 is SQVTM and CDR2 is ANQGSEA. V trimming: 5 bases; J trimming: 1 base; junction bases outside the gene matches: 5. CDR3 length: 14 residues. The CDR3 region has the DNA TGCAGCGTTATTGGGACAGGGGCTTCCTACGAGCAGTACTTC. Amino acid sequence: CSVIGTGASYEQYF.

V usage is TRBV29-1 and J usage is TRBJ1-1; D unclear. Germline V gene data show CDR1 as SQVTM and CDR2 as ANQGSEA. CDR3 length: 13 amino acids. Trimming pared 7 bases from V and 1 base from J, leaving 13 bases between. In DNA form, the CDR3 reads TGCAGCGCCGTTCTTAATTCGAACACTGAAGCTTTCTTT. Translated, it gives CSAVLNSNTEAFF.

This clone has only a few counts. The rearrangement links TRBV30 to TRBJ1-6; the D is unclear. This CDR3 is built from 13 residues. Germline lookup yields CDR1 GTSNPN and CDR2 SVGIG (reference sequence). V gave up 4 bases and J gave up 8 bases, with 12 bases separating them. CDR3 DNA sequence: TGTGCCTGGAACCGGGCCTCCCATTCACCCCTCCACTTT. This encodes CAWNRASHSPLHF.

CDR3 coding DNA: TGTGCCAGCAAGACCCCCGGGACAGGGGGAGCTTTCTTT. As protein: CASKTPGTGGAFF. J is TRBJ1-1 and V is TRBV5-6; 11 positions agree with TRBD1. The CDR3 contains 13 residues. With 6 bases clipped from V and 10 bases from J, the junction kept 8 bases outside the gene matches. Germline V CDR1 and CDR2: SGHDT, YYEEEE.

The V gene is TRBV29-1, the J gene TRBJ2-7; no clear D. Germline assignment: CDR1 SQVTM and CDR2 ANQGSEA. The CDR3 loop spans 13 amino acids. The V end was cut by 5 bases, the J end by 0 bases, with 11 bases between. The CDR3 protein is CSVFIESSYEQYF. CDR3 sequence (DNA): TGCAGCGTTTTTATTGAAAGCTCCTACGAGCAGTACTTC.

The rearrangement joins TRBV5-6 to TRBJ1-4; 9 bases are shared with TRBD1. Germline V gene sequence: CDR1 SGHDT, CDR2 YYEEEE. The CDR3 contains 14 residues. J was trimmed by 6 bases and V by 4 bases; bases with no gene match: 4. The CDR3 bases are TGTGCCAGCAGCCTGGACAGGGGTTATGAAAAACTGTTTTTT. Translated: CASSLDRGYEKLFF.

J is TRBJ1-2 and V is TRBV2, with 10 bases identical to TRBD1. The V gene's germline CDR1 is SNHLY and CDR2 FYNNEI. The ends lost 5 bases at V and 8 bases at J; junction bases unmatched: 11. This CDR3 is built from 15 residues. The CDR3 spells CASSIRRDRGGGYTF. The CDR3, as DNA: TGTGCCAGCAGTATCCGCCGGGACAGGGGTGGGGGCTACACCTTC. Full variable domain (remainder filled in from reference TRBV2 and TRBJ1-2): EPEVTQTPSHQVTQMGQEVILRCVPISNHLYFYWYRQILGQKVEFLVSFYNNEISEKSEIFDDQFSVERPDGSNFTLKIRSTKLEDSAMYFCASSIRRDRGGGYTFGSGTRLTVV.

This rearrangement joins TRBV30 to TRBJ1-1; D is undetermined. The V end was cut by 2 bases, the J end by 0 bases, with 13 bases between. The CDR3 has 15 residues. Germline V CDR1 and CDR2: GTSNPN, SVGIG (reference sequence). CDR3 in DNA: TGTGCCTGGAGTCCTGGACTTATAATGAACACTGAAGCTTTCTTT. This codes for CAWSPGLIMNTEAFF.

This clone occurred a few times. CDR3 DNA sequence: TGCAGCGGCCGCACGGACGGGTACACCGGGGAGCTGTTTTTT. As protein: CSGRTDGYTGELFF. This chain connects TRBV29-1 to TRBJ2-2; D remains ambiguous. CDR1 SQVTM and CDR2 ANQGSEA come from the germline V gene. The CDR3 totals 14 residues. V shed 7 bases and J shed 3 bases, with 15 bases lying between them.

This clone was seen only a few times. The gene calls are TRBV27 and TRBJ2-7, with a possible D match to TRBD2 (6 bases). Looked up from germline, CDR1 is MNHEY and CDR2 is SMNVEV (reference sequence). The length of the CDR3 is 15 residues. Trimming stripped 4 bases from V and 2 bases from J, with 15 bases between. CDR3 DNA: TGTGCCAGCAGTTATGGAGGGAGAGCAACCTACGAGCAGTACTTC. This translates into CASSYGGRATYEQYF.

At least ten counts were recorded for this clone. The J gene is TRBJ2-7, the V gene TRBV4-2, with 11 nucleotides matching TRBD2. This CDR3 has 13 residues. Germline CDR1 reads LGHNA; CDR2 reads YNFKEQ. The trim removed 4 bases at V and 9 bases at J, leaving 5 bases unmatched. The CDR3 nucleotides read TGTGCCAGCAGCCCGGGACTAGCGGCAGTGCAGTACTTC. Encoded protein: CASSPGLAAVQYF.

As to this clone: At one end, the junction sequence differs from germline, possibly due to a read error. The rearrangement uses TRBV5-6 and TRBJ1-2; 7 bases are shared with TRBD1. Per the germline V gene, CDR1 is SGHDT and CDR2 is YYEEEE. This CDR3 contains 14 residues. The CDR3 spells CASSLVGQPYSYTF. CDR3 sequence (DNA): TGTGCCAGCAGCTTGGTGGGACAGCCCTATAGCTACACCTTC. The variable domain in full, completed from reference TRBV5-6 and TRBJ1-2, reads DAGVTQSPTHLIKTRGQQVTLRCSPKSGHDTVSWYQQALGQGPQFIFQYYEEEERQRGNFPDRFSGHQFPNYSSELNVNALLLGDSALYLCASSLVGQPYSYTFGSGTRLTVV.

CDR3 protein: CSVEGPRDTEAFF. DNA for the CDR3: TGCAGCGTTGAAGGTCCCCGGGATACTGAAGCTTTCTTT. The V gene is TRBV29-1, the J gene TRBJ1-1; D not certain. CDR1 and CDR2 from the germline V gene are SQVTM and ANQGSEA. V lost 1 base to trimming and J lost 5 bases, with 11 bases between them. The CDR3 runs 13 residues.

This clone appeared a few times. The genes are TRBV6-5 and TRBJ1-2, with 7 bases aligning to TRBD1. V lost 6 bases and J lost 7; bases outside the gene matches: 11. The CDR3 is made up of 14 amino acids. The germline gives CDR1 MNHEY, CDR2 SVGAGI. CDR3 sequence (DNA): TGTGCCAGCAGCCCCTATCAGACAGGGTTTGGCTACACCTTC. It codes for CASSPYQTGFGYTF.

The rearrangement joins TRBV29-1 to TRBJ2-3; D unresolved. Germline V lookup: CDR1 SQVTM, CDR2 ANQGSEA. The CDR3 has 14 residues. Trimming took off 4 bases at V and 0 bases at J, with 11 bases between the two ends. CDR3 sequence: CSVGQPPSTDTQYF. The CDR3 nucleotides are TGCAGCGTTGGTCAGCCGCCTAGCACAGATACGCAGTATTTT.

The V and J genes are TRBV4-1 and TRBJ1-3; unclear D gene. In germline, CDR1 is MGHRA, CDR2 YSYEKL. The CDR3 contains 16 residues. The ends were cut back, 0 bases at V and 3 bases at J, with 12 bases in the middle. CDR3 DNA: TGCGCCAGCAGCCAAGATGCTTCAGGAGTTGGAAACACCATATATTTT. Translating gives CASSQDASGVGNTIYF.

The CDR3 loop is CASSLAGYSGRNEQFF. Here the CDR3 DNA reads TGCGCCAGCAGCTTGGCCGGGTATAGCGGGAGGAATGAGCAGTTCTTC. The chain couples TRBV5-1 to TRBJ2-1; 10 nucleotides align to TRBD2. The CDR3 totals 16 residues. J gave up 7 bases and V 0 bases, and 7 bases lay outside the gene matches. Germline CDR1 and CDR2: SGHRS and YFSETQ.

The chain is built from TRBV6-5 and TRBJ1-2; no reliable D call. The CDR3 spans 14 residues. V shed 2 bases and J shed 2 bases, with 9 bases lying between them. From germline, CDR1 is MNHEY and CDR2 SVGAGI. Written as DNA, the CDR3 is TGTGCCAGCAGTTACATCGGTGTAAACTATGGCTACACCTTC. It yields the protein CASSYIGVNYGYTF.